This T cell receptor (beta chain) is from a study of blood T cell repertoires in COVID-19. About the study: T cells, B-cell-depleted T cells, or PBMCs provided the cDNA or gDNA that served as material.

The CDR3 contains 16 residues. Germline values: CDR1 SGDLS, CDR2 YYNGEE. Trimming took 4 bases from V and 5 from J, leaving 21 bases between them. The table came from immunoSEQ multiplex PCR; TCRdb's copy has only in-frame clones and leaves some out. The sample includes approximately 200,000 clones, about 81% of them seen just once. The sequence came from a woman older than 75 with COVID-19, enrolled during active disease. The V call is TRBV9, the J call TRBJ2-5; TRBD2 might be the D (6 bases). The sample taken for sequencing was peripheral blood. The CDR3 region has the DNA TGTGCCAGCAGCCCCTTTCCCGGGACTCCTCCCGAGACCCAGTACTTC. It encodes CASSPFPGTPPETQYF.